The 21 T cell receptor beta chains below were found in one sample sequenced in a study of beta chain features in type 1 diabetes. Study results and limitations: Shortening that was moderate but significant affected the TCRB CDR3s of Type 1 diabetes patients in all four CD4+ subsets.

Reverse transcription of all isolated RNA meant that expressed TCRB transcripts were sequenced. Generated by immunoSEQ multiplex PCR, the TCRdb table keeps only in-frame clones and is missing some. The repertoire has hundreds of thousands of clones, 13% of them found once; the top ten carry less than 0.025%. These TCRs are of unknown antigen specificity. The source material was naive CD4+ T cells from blood. Source of these receptors: a young man with type 1 diabetes.

The chain combines TRBV6-5 with TRBJ1-6; the D gene is possibly TRBD1 (5 bases). Trimming cost V 5 bases and J 1 base, with 9 bases left between them. There are 15 residues in the CDR3. Germline-derived CDR1 and CDR2 are MNHEY and SVGAGI. CDR3 sequence: CASSLDRSYNSPLHF. In DNA form, the CDR3 reads TGTGCCAGCAGTCTTGACAGATCCTATAATTCACCCCTCCACTTT.

This clone was counted a few times. V gene TRBV2 combines with J gene TRBJ1-2; 9 nucleotides line up with TRBD1. V gave up 4 bases and J gave up 8 bases; unmatched junction bases: 11. The CDR3 has 15 residues. From germline, CDR1 is SNHLY and CDR2 FYNNEI. DNA of the CDR3: TGTGCCAGCAGTGGGGTTCTGGACAGGGGTTACGGCTACACCTTC. This sequence encodes CASSGVLDRGYGYTF.

This clone was recorded a few times. The V and J genes are TRBV15 and TRBJ1-5, with D possibly TRBD1 on 5 matching bases. Trimming left V 0 bases short and J 3 bases short, with 12 bases between. Germline-derived CDR1 and CDR2 are LNHNV and YYDKDF (reference sequence). There are 16 residues in the CDR3. The CDR3 region is CATSRERGPTNQPQHF. DNA of the CDR3: TGTGCCACCAGCAGAGAGCGGGGCCCAACCAATCAGCCCCAGCATTTT.

The chain carries TRBV2 and TRBJ2-5; no definite D call. From germline, CDR1 is SNHLY and CDR2 FYNNEI. The CDR3 totals 14 residues. Deletions cut 1 base from V and 1 base from J, with 7 bases between. The CDR3 DNA reads as TGTGCCAGCAGTGAAGTCCAGATCCAAGAGACCCAGTACTTC. Its translation: CASSEVQIQETQYF.

This clone occurred a few times. The CDR3 nucleotides are TGTGCCAGCAGCTTGGTTGTGACAGGGGCAAGCTACACCTTC. Protein: CASSLVVTGASYTF. The gene calls are TRBV5-8 and TRBJ1-2; 8 bases agree with TRBD1. The CDR3 extends over 14 amino acids. The V gene end was trimmed by 0 bases and the J gene end by 9 bases; junction bases not matched to a gene: 7. The germline CDR1 and CDR2 sequences are SGHTS and YDEGEE. The variable domain in full, with the rest retrieved from reference TRBV5-8 and TRBJ1-2, is EAGVTQSPTHLIKTRGQQATLRCSPISGHTSVYWYQQALGLGLQFLLWYDEGEERNRGNFPPRFSGRQFPNYSSELNVNALELEDSALYLCASSLVVTGASYTFGSGTRLTVV.

This chain joins TRBV12-5 and TRBJ2-7; tentatively, D is TRBD2 (5 bases). CDR3 size: 13 residues. Germline CDR1 and CDR2: LGHNT and FRNRAP. V was shortened by 2 bases and J by 3 bases, with 8 bases between the two germline ends. This CDR3 is CASGLIGVYEQYF. DNA of the CDR3: TGTGCTAGTGGTTTGATCGGGGTCTACGAGCAGTACTTC.

The chain couples TRBV13 to TRBJ2-3; TRBD2 aligns across 13 bases. The CDR3 runs to 16 residues. The V and J ends lost 11 bases and 4 bases, in that order; junction bases with no gene match: 12. The germline V gene has CDR1 PRHDT and CDR2 FYEKMQ (reference sequence). CDR3 protein: CASTVLAGGTADTQYF. In DNA, the CDR3 is TGTGCCTCCACCGTACTAGCGGGGGGGACGGCAGATACGCAGTATTTT.

This clone has only a few counts. The V and J genes are TRBV25-1 and TRBJ1-2, with D unresolved. The CDR3 has 13 amino acids. The germline V and J ends were trimmed by 2 bases and 5 bases, with 9 bases remaining between them. Germline assignment: CDR1 MGHDK and CDR2 SYGVNS. Here the CDR3 reads CASSEGRDYGYTF. The CDR3 region has the DNA TGTGCCAGCAGTGAAGGGAGGGATTATGGCTACACCTTC.

The J gene is TRBJ2-7, the V gene TRBV30; D may correspond to TRBD1 or TRBD2 (5 bases each). The CDR3 is 15 amino acids. The germline V gene encodes CDR1 GTSNPN and CDR2 SVGIG (reference sequence). The V and J ends lost 3 bases and 3 bases respectively, with 18 bases between them. CDR3 bases: TGTGCCTGGAGAAAACGAAGGGACGGCTACTACGAGCAGTACTTC. Its translation: CAWRKRRDGYYEQYF.

This clone has just a few counts. The chain recombines TRBV28 with TRBJ2-7; D not resolved. The CDR3 runs 10 residues. V was shortened by 8 bases and J by 3 bases, with 5 bases between the two germline ends. The germline V gene has CDR1 MDHEN and CDR2 SYDVKM. CDR3: CASGFYEQYF. Here the CDR3 DNA reads TGTGCCAGCGGGTTCTACGAGCAGTACTTC.

This clone was found a few times. The CDR3 protein is CASSVSGGKNIQYF. CDR3 nucleotide sequence: TGTGCCAGCAGTGTTAGCGGGGGTAAAAACATTCAGTACTTC. V gene TRBV25-1 combines with J gene TRBJ2-4; 9 bases fit TRBD2. V lost 4 bases and J lost 4; bases outside the gene matches: 2. The CDR3 is 14 residues long. CDR1 is MGHDK, CDR2 SYGVNS, per germline. Combining the CDR3 with reference TRBV25-1 and TRBJ2-4 gives the whole variable domain EADIYQTPRYLVIGTGKKITLECSQTMGHDKMYWYQQDPGMELHLIHYSYGVNSTEKGDLSSESTVSRIRTEHFPLTLESARPSHTSQYLCASSVSGGKNIQYFGAGTRLSVL.

The chain couples TRBV5-1 to TRBJ2-1; D possibly uses TRBD1 or TRBD2 (5 bases each). The V gene's germline CDR1 is SGHRS and CDR2 YFSETQ. This CDR3 region has 17 residues. With 0 bases removed from V and 4 bases from J, the gap between germline ends came to 17 bases. The CDR3 DNA is TGCGCCAGCAGCTTGGTCAGCGCAGGGAGTCCGTACAATGAGCAGTTCTTC. Amino acid sequence: CASSLVSAGSPYNEQFF.

This clone was detected only a few times. The rearrangement links TRBV5-6 to TRBJ1-2; unclear D gene. Germline assignment: CDR1 SGHDT and CDR2 YYEEEE. V gave up 0 bases and J gave up 1 base, with 7 bases separating them. This CDR3 region has 14 residues. CDR3 region: CASSLDSNNYGYTF. DNA of the CDR3: TGTGCCAGCAGCTTGGACAGTAATAACTATGGCTACACCTTC.

The rearrangement joins TRBV30 to TRBJ1-2; D is perhaps TRBD1 (5 bases). The CDR3 extends over 12 amino acids. Germline CDR1 and CDR2: GTSNPN and SVGIG (reference sequence). Trimming stripped 4 bases from V and 7 bases from J, with 13 bases between. DNA of the CDR3: TGTGCCTGGAACGTATGGAGGGGTGGCTACACCTTC. This gives the protein CAWNVWRGGYTF.

As for this clone: Additional DNA sequences in this sample encode the identical CDR3. In nucleotides, the CDR3 is TGTGCCAGCAGTTCCGTTAACACTGAAGCTTTCTTT. Its translation: CASSSVNTEAFF. V gene TRBV27 combines with J gene TRBJ1-1; no clear D. The CDR3 is 12 residues long. Looked up from germline, CDR1 is MNHEY and CDR2 is SMNVEV (reference sequence). V was cut by 4 bases and J by 2 bases, with 5 bases left in between.

This clone was found a few times. The chain recombines TRBV14 with TRBJ1-2; D gene ambiguous. The CDR3 is 14 residues long. Looked up from germline, CDR1 is SGHDN and CDR2 is FVKESK. V was cut by 6 bases and J by 4 bases, with 15 bases left in between. CDR3 sequence: CASSRGRPFYGYTF. CDR3 sequence (DNA): TGTGCCAGCAGTCGCGGTCGGCCCTTCTATGGCTACACCTTC.

The rearrangement joins TRBV5-1 to TRBJ2-3; either TRBD1 or TRBD2 may supply D (6 bases each). The CDR3 consists of 14 residues. The germline CDR1 and CDR2 sequences are SGHRS and YFSETQ. Trimming pared 8 bases from V and 4 bases from J, leaving 17 bases between. The CDR3 DNA sequence: TGCGCCAGTCGGGACTTAGGGGGACCAGATACGCAGTATTTT. Amino acid sequence: CASRDLGGPDTQYF.

This clone was recorded a few times. This sample includes further DNA sequences coding for the same CDR3. This chain uses TRBV7-9 with TRBJ1-5; D gene ambiguous. The CDR3 has 12 amino acids. Germline CDR1 reads SEHNR; CDR2 reads FQNEAQ (reference sequence). V lost 1 base and J lost 5, with 3 bases in between. CDR3 sequence: CASSLVDQPQHF. The CDR3 region has the DNA TGTGCCAGCAGCTTAGTAGATCAGCCCCAGCATTTT.

The rearrangement uses TRBV5-4 and TRBJ2-1; the D gene could be TRBD1 or TRBD2 (5 bases each). Trimming pared 7 bases from V and 5 bases from J, leaving 19 bases between. Looked up from germline, CDR1 is SGHNT and CDR2 is YYREEE (reference sequence). The CDR3 consists of 15 residues. CDR3 sequence reads: CASPSTGTVNNEQFF. The CDR3 DNA sequence: TGTGCCAGCCCCTCGACCGGGACGGTCAACAATGAGCAGTTCTTC.

The CDR3 DNA reads TGTGCCTGGAGGGACAGCCAAGGGATTTCACCCCTCCACTTT. It yields the protein CAWRDSQGISPLHF. The chain carries TRBV30 and TRBJ1-6; D perhaps matches TRBD1 (6 bases). Germline V gene data show CDR1 as GTSNPN and CDR2 as SVGIG (reference sequence). CDR3 length: 14 residues. V lost 3 bases and J lost 9, with 15 bases in between.

The sample holds a few counts of this clone. The V and J genes are TRBV30 and TRBJ1-3, with a possible D match to TRBD1 (5 bases). V was clipped by 7 bases and J by 2 bases, with 15 bases between them. Germline V CDR1 and CDR2: GTSNPN, SVGIG (reference sequence). CDR3 length: 14 residues. CDR3 bases: TGTGCCTCGACCTGGGGCAGGCCTGGAAACACCATATATTTT. It specifies CASTWGRPGNTIYF.